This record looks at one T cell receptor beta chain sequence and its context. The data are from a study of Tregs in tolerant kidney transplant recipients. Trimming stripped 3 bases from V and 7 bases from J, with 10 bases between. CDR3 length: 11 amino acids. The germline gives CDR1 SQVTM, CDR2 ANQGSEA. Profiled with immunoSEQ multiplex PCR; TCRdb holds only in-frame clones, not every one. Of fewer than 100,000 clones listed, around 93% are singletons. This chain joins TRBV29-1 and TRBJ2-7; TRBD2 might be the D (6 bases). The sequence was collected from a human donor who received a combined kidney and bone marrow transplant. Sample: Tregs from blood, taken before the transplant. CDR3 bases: TGCAGCGTTGAGCGGGGCCGGGAGCAGTACTTC. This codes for CSVERGREQYF.